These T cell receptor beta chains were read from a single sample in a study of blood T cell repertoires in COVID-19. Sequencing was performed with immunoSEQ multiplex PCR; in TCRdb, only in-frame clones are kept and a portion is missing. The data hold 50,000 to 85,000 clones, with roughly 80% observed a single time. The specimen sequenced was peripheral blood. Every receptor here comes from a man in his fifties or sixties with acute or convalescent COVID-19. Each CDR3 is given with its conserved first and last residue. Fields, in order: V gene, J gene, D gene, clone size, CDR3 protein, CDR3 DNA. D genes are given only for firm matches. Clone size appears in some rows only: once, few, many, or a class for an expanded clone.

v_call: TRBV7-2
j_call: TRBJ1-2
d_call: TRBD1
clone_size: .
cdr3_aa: CASSFKGTAGGYGYTF
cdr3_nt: TGTGCCAGCAGCTTTAAAGGGACAGCCGGCGGCTATGGCTACACCTTC

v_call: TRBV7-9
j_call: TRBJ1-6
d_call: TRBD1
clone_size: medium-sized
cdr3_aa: CASSLEGPTRQGWGSPLHF
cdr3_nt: TGTGCCAGCAGCTTAGAAGGCCCCACCCGACAGGGTTGGGGTTCACCCCTCCACTTT

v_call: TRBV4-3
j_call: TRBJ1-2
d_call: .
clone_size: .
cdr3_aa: CASSQVGVSYYGYTF
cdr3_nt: TGCGCCAGCAGCCAAGTAGGGGTGTCTTACTATGGCTACACCTTC

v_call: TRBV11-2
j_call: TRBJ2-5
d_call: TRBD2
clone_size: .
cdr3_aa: CASSLFSGGEETQYF
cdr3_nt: TGTGCCAGCAGCTTGTTTAGCGGGGGGGAGGAGACCCAGTACTTC

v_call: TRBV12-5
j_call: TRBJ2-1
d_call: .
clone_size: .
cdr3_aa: CASGLVHGTGDNEQFF
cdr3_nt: TGTGCTAGTGGTTTGGTTCACGGGACGGGGGACAATGAGCAGTTCTTC

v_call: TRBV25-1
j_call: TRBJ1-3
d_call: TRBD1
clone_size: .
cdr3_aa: CASSDRRDRAGNTIYF
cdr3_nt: TGTGCCAGCAGTGATCGCCGGGACAGGGCTGGAAACACCATATATTTT

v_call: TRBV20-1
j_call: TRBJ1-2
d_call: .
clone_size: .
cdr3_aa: CSARGSYGYTF
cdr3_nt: TGCAGTGCTCGCGGGTCCTATGGCTACACCTTC

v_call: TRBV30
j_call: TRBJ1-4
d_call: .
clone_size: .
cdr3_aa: CAWSINSHNEKLFF
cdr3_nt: TGTGCCTGGAGTATCAACAGCCATAATGAAAAACTGTTTTTT

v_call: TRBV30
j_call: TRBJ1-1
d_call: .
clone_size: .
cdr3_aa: CAWNVWGGGEAEAFF
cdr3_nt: TGTGCCTGGAATGTATGGGGAGGGGGGGAGGCTGAAGCTTTCTTT

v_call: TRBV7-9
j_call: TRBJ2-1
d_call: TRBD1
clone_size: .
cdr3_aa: CASSRDSPTNDNEQFF
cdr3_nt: TGTGCCAGCAGCCGGGACAGTCCTACTAACGACAATGAGCAGTTCTTC

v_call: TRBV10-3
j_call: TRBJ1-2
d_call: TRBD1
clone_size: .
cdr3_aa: CAISERDRASYGYTF
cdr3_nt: TGTGCCATCAGTGAAAGGGACAGGGCCTCCTATGGCTACACCTTC

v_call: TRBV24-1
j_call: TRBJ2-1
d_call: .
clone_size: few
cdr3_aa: CATSVASTSPHNEQFF
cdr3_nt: TGTGCCACCAGTGTGGCTAGTACATCCCCCCACAATGAGCAGTTCTTC

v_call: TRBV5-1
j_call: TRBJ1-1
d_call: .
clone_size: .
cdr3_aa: CASSLVNTEAFF
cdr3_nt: TGCGCCAGCAGCCTTGTGAACACTGAAGCTTTCTTT

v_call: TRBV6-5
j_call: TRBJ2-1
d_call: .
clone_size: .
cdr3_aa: CASSYAGITYNEQFF
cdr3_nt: TGTGCCAGCAGTTACGCGGGAATAACCTACAATGAGCAGTTCTTC

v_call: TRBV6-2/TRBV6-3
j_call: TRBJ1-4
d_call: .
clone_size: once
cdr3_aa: CASSTTGSPEKLFF
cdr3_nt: TGTGCCAGCAGCACTACAGGCTCTCCTGAAAAACTGTTTTTT

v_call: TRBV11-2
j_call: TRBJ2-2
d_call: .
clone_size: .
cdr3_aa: CAGRTIRGSGELFF
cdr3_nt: TGTGCCGGGAGAACTATCAGGGGCTCCGGGGAGCTGTTTTTT

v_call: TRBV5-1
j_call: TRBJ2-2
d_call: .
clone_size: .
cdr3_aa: CASSPRTPDTGELFF
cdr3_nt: TGCGCCAGCAGCCCCCGGACACCGGACACCGGGGAGCTGTTTTTT

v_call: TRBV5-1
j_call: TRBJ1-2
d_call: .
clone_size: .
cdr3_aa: CASSFTTGAAYGYTF
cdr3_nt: TGCGCCAGCAGCTTTACTACAGGAGCCGCCTATGGCTACACCTTC

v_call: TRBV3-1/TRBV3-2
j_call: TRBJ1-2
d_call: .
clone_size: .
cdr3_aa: CASSQDLGASYGYTF
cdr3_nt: TGTGCCAGCAGCCAAGACCTGGGGGCTAGCTATGGCTACACCTTC

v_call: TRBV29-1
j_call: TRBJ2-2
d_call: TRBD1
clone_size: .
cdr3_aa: CSVMYGTGGSGELFF
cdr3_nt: TGCAGCGTTATGTACGGGACAGGGGGCTCCGGGGAGCTGTTTTTT

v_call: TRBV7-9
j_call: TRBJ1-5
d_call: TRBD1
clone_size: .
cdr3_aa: CASSLGTGGLDQPQHF
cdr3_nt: TGTGCCAGCAGCTTAGGGACAGGGGGCTTGGATCAGCCCCAGCATTTT

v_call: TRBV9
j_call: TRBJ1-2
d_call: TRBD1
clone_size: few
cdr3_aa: CASSPNTGGAYGYTF
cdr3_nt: TGTGCCAGCAGCCCGAACACAGGGGGCGCATATGGCTACACCTTC

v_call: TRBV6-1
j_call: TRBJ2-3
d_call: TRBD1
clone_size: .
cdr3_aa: CASSDRDRGTDTQYF
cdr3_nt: TGTGCCAGCAGTGACCGGGACAGGGGCACAGATACGCAGTATTTT

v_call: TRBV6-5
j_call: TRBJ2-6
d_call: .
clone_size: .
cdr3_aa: CASKTGSGANVLTF
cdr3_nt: TGTGCCAGCAAAACAGGGTCTGGGGCCAACGTCCTGACTTTC

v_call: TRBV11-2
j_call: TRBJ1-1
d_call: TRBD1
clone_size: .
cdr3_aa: CASSWTGGDTEAFF
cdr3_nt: TGTGCCAGCAGCTGGACAGGGGGGGACACTGAAGCTTTCTTT

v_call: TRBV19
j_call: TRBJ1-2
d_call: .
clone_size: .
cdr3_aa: CASSIGGEYGYTF
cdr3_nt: TGTGCCAGTAGTATAGGGGGGGAATATGGCTACACCTTC

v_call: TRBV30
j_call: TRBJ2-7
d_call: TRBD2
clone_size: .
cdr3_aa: CAWRREGGEQYF
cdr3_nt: TGTGCCTGGAGGCGGGAGGGGGGGGAGCAGTACTTC

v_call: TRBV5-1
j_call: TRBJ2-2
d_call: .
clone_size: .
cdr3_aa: CASSLPAPPGELFF
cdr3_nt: TGCGCCAGCAGCTTGCCCGCGCCACCCGGGGAGCTGTTTTTT

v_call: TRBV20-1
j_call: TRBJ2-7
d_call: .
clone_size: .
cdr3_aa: CSASHRTGDPYEQYF
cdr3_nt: TGCAGTGCTAGTCACCGAACAGGAGATCCCTACGAGCAGTACTTC

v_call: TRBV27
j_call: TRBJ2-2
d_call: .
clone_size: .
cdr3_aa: CASRIYKGAGELFF
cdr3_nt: TGTGCCAGCAGAATTTACAAGGGGGCCGGGGAGCTGTTTTTT

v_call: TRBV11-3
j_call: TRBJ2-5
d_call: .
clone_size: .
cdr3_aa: CASSPTSLGQETQYF
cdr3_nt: TGTGCCAGCAGCCCTACTAGTCTTGGCCAAGAGACCCAGTACTTC

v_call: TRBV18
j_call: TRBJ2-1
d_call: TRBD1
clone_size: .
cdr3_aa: CASSPPMGQGPYNEQFF
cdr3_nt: TGTGCCAGCTCACCACCCATGGGACAGGGGCCCTACAATGAGCAGTTCTTC

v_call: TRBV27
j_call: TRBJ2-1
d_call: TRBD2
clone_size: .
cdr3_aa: CASSRTSRYNEQFF
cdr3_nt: TGTGCCAGCAGTCGGACTAGCAGATACAATGAGCAGTTCTTC

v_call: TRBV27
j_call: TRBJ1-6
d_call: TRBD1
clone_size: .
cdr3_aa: CASSLMGDRGSPLHF
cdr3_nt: TGTGCCAGCAGTTTGATGGGGGACAGGGGTTCACCCCTCCACTTT

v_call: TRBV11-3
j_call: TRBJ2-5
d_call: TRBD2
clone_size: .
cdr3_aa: CASSLVNGLEYF
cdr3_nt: TGTGCCAGCAGCTTAGTGAACGGACTAGAGTACTTC